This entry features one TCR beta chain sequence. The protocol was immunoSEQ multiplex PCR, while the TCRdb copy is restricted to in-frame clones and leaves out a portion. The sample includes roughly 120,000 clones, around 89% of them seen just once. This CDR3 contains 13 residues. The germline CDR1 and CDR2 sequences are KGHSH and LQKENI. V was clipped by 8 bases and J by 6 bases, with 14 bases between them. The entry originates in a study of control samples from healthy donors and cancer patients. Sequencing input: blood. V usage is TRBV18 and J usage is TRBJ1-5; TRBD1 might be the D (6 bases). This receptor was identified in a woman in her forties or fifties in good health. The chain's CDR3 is CASAQQGGQPQHF. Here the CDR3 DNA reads TGTGCCAGCGCCCAACAGGGAGGTCAGCCCCAGCATTTT.